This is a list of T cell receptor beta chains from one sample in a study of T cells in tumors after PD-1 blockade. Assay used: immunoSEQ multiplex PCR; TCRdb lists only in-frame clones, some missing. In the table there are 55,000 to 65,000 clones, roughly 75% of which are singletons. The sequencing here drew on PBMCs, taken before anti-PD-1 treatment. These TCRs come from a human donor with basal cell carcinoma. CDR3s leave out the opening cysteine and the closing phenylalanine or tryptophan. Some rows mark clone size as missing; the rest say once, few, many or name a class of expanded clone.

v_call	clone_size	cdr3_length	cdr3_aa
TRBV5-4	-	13	ASSPGGLTKNIQY
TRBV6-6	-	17	ASSFDFQGAASTSEKLF
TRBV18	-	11	ASSPPREGEQF
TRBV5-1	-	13	ASSLGGRGGEKLF
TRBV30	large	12	AWSEGQENQPQH
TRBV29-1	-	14	SVEAESGGVSYEQY
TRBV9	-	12	ASSLRTANNEQF
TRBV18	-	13	ASSPPARVGEKLF
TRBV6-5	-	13	ASRDGTGGDSPLH
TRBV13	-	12	ASSFRSGINEQY
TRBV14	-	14	ASSQAGLAGRGEQF
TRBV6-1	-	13	ASSEIWGTNTEAF
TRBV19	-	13	ASSTRTGVNQPQH
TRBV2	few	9	ASRDRYEQY
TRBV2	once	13	ASSRDRVNNQPQH
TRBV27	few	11	ASSFDSHSPLH